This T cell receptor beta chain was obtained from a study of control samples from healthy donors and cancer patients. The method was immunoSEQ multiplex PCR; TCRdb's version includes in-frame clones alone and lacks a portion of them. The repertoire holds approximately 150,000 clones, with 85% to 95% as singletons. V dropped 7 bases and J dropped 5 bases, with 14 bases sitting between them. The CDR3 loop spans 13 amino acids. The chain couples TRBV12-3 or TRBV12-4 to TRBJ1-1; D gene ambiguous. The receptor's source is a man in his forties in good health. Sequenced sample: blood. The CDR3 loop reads CASNWALRTEAFF. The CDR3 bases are TGTGCCAGCAACTGGGCCTTAAGGACTGAAGCTTTCTTT.